Shown below are 22 T cell receptor beta chains from a single sample sequenced in a study of graft-versus-host responses after intestinal transplantation. Sequenced by immunoSEQ multiplex PCR; TCRdb stores in-frame clones only, minus some. The table shows under 90,000 clones, with 75% to 95% occurring only once. For these receptors, no antigen is known. This specimen consisted of unstimulated CD4+ T cells sorted from spleen or lymph node cells, obtained before transplant. The receptors shown here come from a human donor who was the organ donor for an intestinal transplant.

The genes are TRBV19 and TRBJ2-2, with 7 bases fitting TRBD2. CDR3 size: 14 residues. Germline V gene lookup returns CDR1 LNHDA and CDR2 SQIVND (reference sequence). V gave up 4 bases and J gave up 1 base; unmatched junction bases: 0. CDR3 DNA sequence: TGTGCCAGTAGTACTAGCGGGAACACCGGGGAGCTGTTTTTT. As protein: CASSTSGNTGELFF. Full variable domain (rest looked up from reference TRBV19 and TRBJ2-2): DGGITQSPKYLFRKEGQNVTLSCEQNLNHDAMYWYRQDPGQGLRLIYYSQIVNDFQKGDIAEGYSVSREKKESFPLTVTSAQKNPTAFYLCASSTSGNTGELFFGEGSRLTVL.

The V call is TRBV27, the J call TRBJ1-1; 8 nucleotides agree with TRBD1. The germline V gene encodes CDR1 MNHEY and CDR2 SMNVEV (reference sequence). Trimming took 6 bases from V and 4 from J; bases not matched to a gene: 10. The CDR3 loop spans 15 amino acids. The CDR3 loop reads CASSRYQGALTEAFF. The CDR3, as DNA: TGTGCCAGCAGCCGATACCAGGGGGCCCTCACTGAAGCTTTCTTT.

V gene TRBV28 combines with J gene TRBJ1-2; no reliable D call. The CDR3 totals 14 residues. Germline assignment: CDR1 MDHEN and CDR2 SYDVKM. The V gene lost 4 bases and the J gene lost 1 base, with 10 bases spanning the gap. The chain's CDR3 is CASSSGPVNYGYTF. The DNA of the CDR3 is TGTGCCAGCAGTTCTGGGCCCGTTAACTATGGCTACACCTTC.

This clone was found once. The V call is TRBV5-1, the J call TRBJ1-4; the match to TRBD1 covers 10 bases. The CDR3 sequence is 14 residues long. Trimming at V came to 7 bases and at J to 8 bases, leaving 8 bases not matched to a gene. Germline V lookup: CDR1 SGHRS, CDR2 YFSETQ. The CDR3 region has the DNA TGCGCCAGCCAGCCGGGACAGGGGACAGAAAAACTGTTTTTT. Amino acid sequence: CASQPGQGTEKLFF.

The chain carries TRBV5-1 and TRBJ2-3, with TRBD2 identical over 8 bases. Germline loops: CDR1 SGHRS, CDR2 YFSETQ. Unmatched junction bases numbered 9, after V lost 3 bases and J lost 0 bases. CDR3 length equals 17 residues. DNA for the CDR3: TGCGCCAGCAGCTCCCCCGGGACTAGGGCTAGCACAGATACGCAGTATTTT. Its translation: CASSSPGTRASTDTQYF.

The table lists this clone with a count of one. The chain couples TRBV5-1 to TRBJ1-2; D uncertain. Germline V gene data show CDR1 as SGHRS and CDR2 as YFSETQ. V lost 0 bases and J lost 5, with 8 bases in between. This CDR3 is 13 amino acids long. The CDR3 nucleotides are TGCGCCAGCAGCTTGGTAGCGGAATATGGCTACACCTTC. Its translation: CASSLVAEYGYTF.

The chain couples TRBV5-1 to TRBJ2-5; 11 nucleotides align to TRBD2. Germline-derived CDR1 and CDR2 are SGHRS and YFSETQ. This CDR3 is 14 amino acids long. V dropped 3 bases and J dropped 5; count of bases not matched to a gene: 3. For the CDR3, the DNA is TGCGCCAGCAGCTCCTCTAGCGGGGGGGAGACCCAGTACTTC. Its translation is CASSSSSGGETQYF.

The chain combines TRBV19 with TRBJ1-4; tentative D call: TRBD1 (5 bases). CDR3 length equals 14 residues. V was trimmed by 4 bases and J by 8 bases, leaving 14 bases between them. CDR1 LNHDA and CDR2 SQIVND come from the germline V gene (reference sequence). The CDR3 DNA reads TGTGCCAGTAGTACGGGAGCCGGGGCGGAAAAACTGTTTTTT. It yields the protein CASSTGAGAEKLFF.

V usage is TRBV5-1 and J usage is TRBJ1-1; 9 nucleotides agree with TRBD1. Germline CDR1 and CDR2: SGHRS and YFSETQ. After removal of 2 bases from V and 4 bases from J, the junction contained 12 bases not matched to a gene. The CDR3 is 17 amino acids. CDR3 sequence (DNA): TGCGCCAGCAGCTTCTCTCCTCGGGGGACAGGGCCCACTGAAGCTTTCTTT. The encoded protein is CASSFSPRGTGPTEAFF. The variable domain in full, completed from reference TRBV5-1 and TRBJ1-1, reads KAGVTQTPRYLIKTRGQQVTLSCSPISGHRSVSWYQQTPGQGLQFLFEYFSETQRNKGNFPGRFSGRQFSNSRSEMNVSTLELGDSALYLCASSFSPRGTGPTEAFFGQGTRLTVV.

This rearrangement joins TRBV7-2 to TRBJ2-1, with 14 bases identical to TRBD2. The CDR3 loop spans 15 amino acids. CDR1 and CDR2 from the germline V gene are SGHTA and FQGNSA. J lost 4 bases, V lost 4 bases, and 0 bases had no gene match. The CDR3 DNA follows: TGTGCCAGCAGCTGGACTAGCGGGGGGTACAATGAGCAGTTCTTC. It yields the protein CASSWTSGGYNEQFF.

V is TRBV27 and J is TRBJ1-2, with TRBD1 matching over 7 bases. Germline CDR1 is MNHEY and CDR2 is SMNVEV (reference sequence). Trimming removed 4 bases from V and 5 bases from J; junction bases left unmatched: 10. This CDR3 region has 15 residues. Written as DNA, the CDR3 is TGTGCCAGCAGTTCCTCGGCAGGGGGGAAGTATGGCTACACCTTC. Translation: CASSSSAGGKYGYTF.

The chain links TRBV7-9 to TRBJ1-1, with TRBD1 matching over 9 bases. CDR1 and CDR2 from the germline V gene are SEHNR and FQNEAQ (reference sequence). V shed 5 bases, J shed 1 base, and the junction held 8 bases outside the gene matches. This CDR3 has 16 amino acids. For the CDR3, the DNA is TGTGCCAGCAGCAGAGCGACAGGGGGGCGGAACACTGAAGCTTTCTTT. Its protein is CASSRATGGRNTEAFF.

This clone showed up just a few times. The chain is built from TRBV5-1 and TRBJ2-7; 8 bases align to TRBD1. Germline V CDR1 and CDR2: SGHRS, YFSETQ. The ends lost 1 base at V and 0 bases at J; junction bases unmatched: 6. The CDR3 runs to 16 residues. In nucleotides, the CDR3 is TGCGCCAGCAGCTTGCTGGCAGGGGGCGTCTCCTACGAGCAGTACTTC. Amino acid sequence: CASSLLAGGVSYEQYF.

The gene calls are TRBV19 and TRBJ1-2, with D perhaps matching TRBD1 (6 bases). Looked up from germline, CDR1 is LNHDA and CDR2 is SQIVND (reference sequence). CDR3 length: 14 residues. Trimming removed 5 bases at V and 3 bases at J, with 13 bases between. The CDR3 is CASSATGWDYGYTF. The CDR3 bases are TGTGCCAGTAGTGCAACAGGGTGGGACTATGGCTACACCTTC.

On this clone: An end of the junction differs from the germline gene, which may be a read error. V and J are TRBV6-1 and TRBJ2-1; 8 bases are a match to TRBD2. The CDR3 extends over 13 amino acids. CDR1 is MNHNS, CDR2 SASEGT, per germline. CDR3 nucleotide sequence: TGTGCCGGCAGAGCGGGGGCCTACAATGAGCAGTTCTTC. Its protein is CAGRAGAYNEQFF.

This chain connects TRBV5-1 to TRBJ1-1; the match to TRBD1 covers 8 bases. The V gene end was trimmed by 3 bases and the J gene end by 1 base; junction bases not matched to a gene: 2. The CDR3 runs 14 residues. Per germline, CDR1 SGHRS and CDR2 YFSETQ. CDR3 region: CASSSTGGNTEAFF. The CDR3 nucleotides are TGCGCCAGCAGCTCCACAGGGGGGAACACTGAAGCTTTCTTT.

This rearrangement joins TRBV7-6 to TRBJ1-2, with 7 bases identical to TRBD1. CDR1 is SGHVS and CDR2 is FNYEAQ in the germline V gene. This CDR3 region has 15 residues. Unmatched junction bases numbered 9, after V lost 3 bases and J lost 5 bases. The CDR3 DNA follows: TGTGCCAGCAGCTTTTTTAGGGGGCGATCGTATGGCTACACCTTC. It translates to CASSFFRGRSYGYTF.

The chain combines TRBV5-1 with TRBJ2-7; 8 nucleotides line up with TRBD2. CDR1 SGHRS and CDR2 YFSETQ come from the germline V gene. V shed 7 bases, J shed 4 bases, and the junction held 19 bases outside the gene matches. The CDR3 contains 17 residues. CDR3 region: CASAAEREGQFLYEQYF. The CDR3 coding sequence is TGCGCCAGCGCGGCGGAACGGGAGGGCCAGTTTCTGTACGAGCAGTACTTC.

This clone showed up just once. J is TRBJ2-2 and V is TRBV12-5, with D perhaps matching TRBD1 (5 bases). This CDR3 is 15 amino acids long. Germline values: CDR1 LGHNT, CDR2 FRNRAP. Trimming cost V 6 bases and J 1 base, with 12 bases left between them. The CDR3 DNA reads TGTGCTAGTGGCAGGACACCCGAGAACACCGGGGAGCTGTTTTTT. Encoded protein: CASGRTPENTGELFF.

This chain connects TRBV5-1 to TRBJ2-5; 7 positions agree with TRBD1. The V segment lost 4 bases and the J segment 4 bases; nucleotides outside the gene matches: 13. Germline V gene data show CDR1 as SGHRS and CDR2 as YFSETQ. This CDR3 spans 16 amino acids. The CDR3 loop is CASSPFIRQGRETQYF. CDR3 in DNA: TGCGCCAGCAGCCCCTTCATAAGACAGGGCCGAGAGACCCAGTACTTC.

The chain carries TRBV5-1 and TRBJ2-2, with 12 bases aligning to TRBD2. The CDR3 has 16 amino acids. The ends lost 0 bases at V and 5 bases at J; junction bases unmatched: 2. The V gene's germline CDR1 is SGHRS and CDR2 YFSETQ. Written as DNA, the CDR3 is TGCGCCAGCAGCTTGGGACTAGCGGGGGTTACCGGGGAGCTGTTTTTT. This codes for CASSLGLAGVTGELFF.

The rearrangement joins TRBV7-2 to TRBJ1-2, with D tentatively TRBD1 (5 bases). The germline gives CDR1 SGHTA, CDR2 FQGNSA. This CDR3 comprises 15 residues. V lost 4 bases, J lost 0 bases, and 12 bases lay in between. CDR3 sequence reads: CASSSGLSANYGYTF. CDR3 nucleotide sequence: TGTGCCAGCAGCTCGGGACTTTCAGCTAACTATGGCTACACCTTC.